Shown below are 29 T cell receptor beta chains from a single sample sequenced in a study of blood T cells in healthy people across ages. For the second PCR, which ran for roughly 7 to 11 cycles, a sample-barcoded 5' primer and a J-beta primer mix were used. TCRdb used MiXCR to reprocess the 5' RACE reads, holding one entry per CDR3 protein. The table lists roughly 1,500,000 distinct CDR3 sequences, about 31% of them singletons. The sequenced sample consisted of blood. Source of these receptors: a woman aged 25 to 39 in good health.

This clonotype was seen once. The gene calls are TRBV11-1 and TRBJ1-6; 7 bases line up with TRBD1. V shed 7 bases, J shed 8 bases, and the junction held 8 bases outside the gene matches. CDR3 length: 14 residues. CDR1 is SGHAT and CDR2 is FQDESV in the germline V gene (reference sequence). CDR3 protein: CASTYQDRYSPLHF. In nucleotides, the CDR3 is TGTGCCAGCACGTACCAGGACAGGTATTCACCCCTCCACTTT.

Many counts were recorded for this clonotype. CDR3 amino acids: CASSSTQGLSYEQYF. CDR3 coding DNA: TGTGCCAGCAGCTCTACACAGGGCTTGAGCTACGAGCAGTACTTC. The chain links TRBV7-9 to TRBJ2-7; D might be TRBD1 (6 bases). The CDR3 spans 15 residues. Germline V gene lookup returns CDR1 SEHNR and CDR2 FQNEAQ (reference sequence). V lost 4 bases and J 3 bases, leaving 16 bases between the germline ends.

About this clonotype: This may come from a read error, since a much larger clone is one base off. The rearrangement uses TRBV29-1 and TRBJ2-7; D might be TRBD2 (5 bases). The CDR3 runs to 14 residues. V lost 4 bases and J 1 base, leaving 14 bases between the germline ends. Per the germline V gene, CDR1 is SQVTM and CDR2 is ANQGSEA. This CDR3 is CSVGELDKSYEQYF. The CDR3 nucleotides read TGCAGCGTTGGGGAGTTGGATAAATCCTACGAGCAGTACTTC.

The CDR3 DNA follows: TGTGCCAGCAGCCTCACCCTGAGACAGGTCTATGGCTACACCTTC. This encodes CASSLTLRQVYGYTF. The chain links TRBV14 to TRBJ1-2; a weak D match, TRBD1 (6 bases). With 4 bases removed from V and 4 bases from J, the gap between germline ends came to 16 bases. Germline-derived CDR1 and CDR2 are SGHDN and FVKESK. The CDR3 runs to 15 residues.

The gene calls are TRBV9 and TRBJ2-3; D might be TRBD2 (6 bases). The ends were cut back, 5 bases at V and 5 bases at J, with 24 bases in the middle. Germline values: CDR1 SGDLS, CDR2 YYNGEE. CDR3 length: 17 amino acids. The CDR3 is CASSPSPGGPGGDTQYF. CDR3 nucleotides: TGTGCCAGCAGTCCTTCCCCCGGAGGGCCGGGTGGAGATACGCAGTATTTT.

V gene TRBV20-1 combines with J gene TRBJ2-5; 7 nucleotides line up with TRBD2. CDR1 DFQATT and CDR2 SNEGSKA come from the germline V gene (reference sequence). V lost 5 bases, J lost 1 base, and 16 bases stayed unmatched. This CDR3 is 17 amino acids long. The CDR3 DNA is TGCAGTGCTGAGTCTGGCGGGAGAGGGGAACTCCAAGAGACCCAGTACTTC. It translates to CSAESGGRGELQETQYF.

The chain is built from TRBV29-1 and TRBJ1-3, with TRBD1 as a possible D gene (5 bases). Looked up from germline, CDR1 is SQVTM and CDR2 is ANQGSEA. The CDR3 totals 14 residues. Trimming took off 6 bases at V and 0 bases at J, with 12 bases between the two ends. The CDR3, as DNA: TGCAGCGTAAGGAGAGGGGTCTCTGGAAACACCATATATTTT. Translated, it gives CSVRRGVSGNTIYF.

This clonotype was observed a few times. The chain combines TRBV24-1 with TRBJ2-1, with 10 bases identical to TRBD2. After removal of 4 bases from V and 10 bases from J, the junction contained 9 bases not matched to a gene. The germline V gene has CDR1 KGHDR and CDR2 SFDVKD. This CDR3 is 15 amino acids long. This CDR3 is CATSDTSGAWDEQFF. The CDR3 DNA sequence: TGTGCCACCAGTGACACTAGCGGGGCGTGGGACGAGCAGTTCTTC.

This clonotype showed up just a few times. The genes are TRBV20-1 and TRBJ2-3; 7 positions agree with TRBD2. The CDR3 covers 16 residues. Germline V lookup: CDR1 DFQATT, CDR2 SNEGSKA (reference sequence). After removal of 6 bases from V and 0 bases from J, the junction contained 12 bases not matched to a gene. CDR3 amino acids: CSAIPILADSTDTQYF. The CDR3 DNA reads TGCAGTGCCATACCGATTCTAGCGGACAGCACAGATACGCAGTATTTT.

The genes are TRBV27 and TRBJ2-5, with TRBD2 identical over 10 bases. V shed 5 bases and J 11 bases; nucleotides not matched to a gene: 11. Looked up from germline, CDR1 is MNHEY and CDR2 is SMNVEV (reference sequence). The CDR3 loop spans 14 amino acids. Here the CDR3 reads CASSGRLAGRQQYF. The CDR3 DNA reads TGTGCCAGCAGTGGTCGACTAGCGGGTAGACAGCAGTACTTC.

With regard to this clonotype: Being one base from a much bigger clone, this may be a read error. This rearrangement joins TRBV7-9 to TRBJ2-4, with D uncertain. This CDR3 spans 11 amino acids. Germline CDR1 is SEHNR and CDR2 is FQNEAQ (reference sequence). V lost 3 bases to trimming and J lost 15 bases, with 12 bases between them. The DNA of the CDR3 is TGTGCCAGCAGCTTCGGGTTCGAGCGGTACTTC. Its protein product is CASSFGFERYF.

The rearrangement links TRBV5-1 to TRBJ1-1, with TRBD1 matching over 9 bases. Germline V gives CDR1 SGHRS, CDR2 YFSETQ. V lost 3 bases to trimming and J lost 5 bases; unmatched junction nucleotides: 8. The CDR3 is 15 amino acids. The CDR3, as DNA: TGCGCCAGCAGCTCGCTGGGGACAGGGAAGACTGAAGCTTTCTTT. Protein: CASSSLGTGKTEAFF.

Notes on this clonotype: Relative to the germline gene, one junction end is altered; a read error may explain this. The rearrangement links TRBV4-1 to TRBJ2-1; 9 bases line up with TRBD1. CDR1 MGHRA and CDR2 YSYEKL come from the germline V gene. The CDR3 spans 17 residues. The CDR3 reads CVSSPQQTGGPNNEQFF. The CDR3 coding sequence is TGCGTCAGCAGCCCCCAGCAGACAGGGGGACCAAACAATGAGCAGTTCTTC.

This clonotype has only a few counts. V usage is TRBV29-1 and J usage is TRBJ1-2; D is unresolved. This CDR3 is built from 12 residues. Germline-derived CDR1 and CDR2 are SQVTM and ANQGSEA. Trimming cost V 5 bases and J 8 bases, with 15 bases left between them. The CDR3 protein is CSVLLSGYGYTF. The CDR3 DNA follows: TGCAGCGTTTTGTTATCGGGGTACGGCTACACCTTC.

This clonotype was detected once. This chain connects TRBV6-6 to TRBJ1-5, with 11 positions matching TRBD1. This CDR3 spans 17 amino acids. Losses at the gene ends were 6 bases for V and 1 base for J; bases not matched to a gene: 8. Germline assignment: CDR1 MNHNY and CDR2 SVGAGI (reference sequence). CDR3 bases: TGTGCCAGCAGCCACGGGACAGGGGGGTTCAGCAATCAGCCCCAGCATTTT. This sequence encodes CASSHGTGGFSNQPQHF.

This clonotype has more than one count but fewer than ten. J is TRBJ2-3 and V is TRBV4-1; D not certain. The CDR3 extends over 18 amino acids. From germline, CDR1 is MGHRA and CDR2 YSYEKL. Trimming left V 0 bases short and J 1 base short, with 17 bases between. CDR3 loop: CASSQDPTSGIGTDTQYF. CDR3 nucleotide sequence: TGCGCCAGCAGCCAAGACCCGACGAGTGGCATAGGCACAGATACGCAGTATTTT.

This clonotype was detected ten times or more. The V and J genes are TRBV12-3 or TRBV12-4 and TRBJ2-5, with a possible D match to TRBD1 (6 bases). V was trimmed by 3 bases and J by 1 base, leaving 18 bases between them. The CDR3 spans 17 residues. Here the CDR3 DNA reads TGTGCCAGCAGTTTGGATGGGGGCTTAAGGACCCAAGAGACCCAGTACTTC. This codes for CASSLDGGLRTQETQYF.

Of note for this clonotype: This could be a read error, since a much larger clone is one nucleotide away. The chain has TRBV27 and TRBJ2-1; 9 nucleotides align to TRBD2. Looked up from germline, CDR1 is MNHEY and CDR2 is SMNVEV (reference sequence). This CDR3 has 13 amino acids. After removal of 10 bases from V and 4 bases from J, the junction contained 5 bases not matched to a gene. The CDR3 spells CATRLAAYNEQFF. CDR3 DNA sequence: TGTGCCACCCGACTAGCGGCTTACAATGAGCAGTTCTTC.

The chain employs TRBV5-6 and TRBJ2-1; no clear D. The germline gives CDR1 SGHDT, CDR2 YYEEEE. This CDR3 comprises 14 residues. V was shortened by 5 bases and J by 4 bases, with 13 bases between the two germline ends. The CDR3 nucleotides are TGTGCCAGCAGGCCACTTACCTCTTACAATGAGCAGTTCTTC. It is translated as CASRPLTSYNEQFF.

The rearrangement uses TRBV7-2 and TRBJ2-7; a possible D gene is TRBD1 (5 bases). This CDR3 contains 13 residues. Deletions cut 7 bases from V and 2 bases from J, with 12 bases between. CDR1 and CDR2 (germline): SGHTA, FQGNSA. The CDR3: CASNLDNAYEQYF. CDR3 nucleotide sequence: TGTGCCAGCAACCTGGACAACGCCTACGAGCAGTACTTC.

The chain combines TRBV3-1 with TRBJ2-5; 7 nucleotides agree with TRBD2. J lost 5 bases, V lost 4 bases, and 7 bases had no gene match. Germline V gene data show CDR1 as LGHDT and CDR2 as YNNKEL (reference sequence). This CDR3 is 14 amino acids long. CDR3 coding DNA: TGTGCCAGCAGCCGGGGACTACCGACGGAGACCCAGTACTTC. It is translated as CASSRGLPTETQYF.

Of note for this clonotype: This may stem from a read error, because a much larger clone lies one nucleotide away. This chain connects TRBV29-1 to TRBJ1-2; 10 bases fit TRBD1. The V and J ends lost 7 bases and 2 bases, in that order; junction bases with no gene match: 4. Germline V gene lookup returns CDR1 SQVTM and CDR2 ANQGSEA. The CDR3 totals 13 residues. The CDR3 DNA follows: TGCAGCGCTGAGGGACAGGGGAACTATGGCTACACCTTC. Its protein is CSAEGQGNYGYTF.

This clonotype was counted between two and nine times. CDR3 in amino acids: CSANPSGSSTDEQYF. The CDR3 DNA is TGCAGTGCTAATCCTAGCGGGAGTTCCACCGACGAGCAGTACTTC. The chain links TRBV20-1 to TRBJ2-7; 10 bases are a match to TRBD2. The CDR3 runs to 15 residues. The germline gives CDR1 DFQATT, CDR2 SNEGSKA (reference sequence). J lost 5 bases, V lost 4 bases, and 11 bases had no gene match.

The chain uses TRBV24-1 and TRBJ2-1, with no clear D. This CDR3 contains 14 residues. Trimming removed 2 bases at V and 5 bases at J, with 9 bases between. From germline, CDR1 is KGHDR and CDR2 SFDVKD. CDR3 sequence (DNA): TGTGCCACCAGTGATTGGGCTCTCGACAATGAGCAGTTCTTC. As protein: CATSDWALDNEQFF.

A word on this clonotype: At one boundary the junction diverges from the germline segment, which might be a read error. CDR3 bases: TGCGCCAGCAGTGAGTCGCGACAGTCGCATGGCTACATCTTC. Translation: CASSESRQSHGYIF. J is TRBJ1-2 and V is TRBV10-1, with D possibly TRBD1 on 5 matching bases. Per germline, CDR1 WNHNN and CDR2 SYGVQD (reference sequence). CDR3 size: 14 residues.

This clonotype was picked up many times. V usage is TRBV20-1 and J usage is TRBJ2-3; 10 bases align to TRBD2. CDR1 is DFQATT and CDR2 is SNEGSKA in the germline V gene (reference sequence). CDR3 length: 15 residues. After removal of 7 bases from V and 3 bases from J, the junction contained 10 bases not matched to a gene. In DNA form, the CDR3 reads TGCAGTGGCCTAAGCGGGGGGGCGCGGACAGATACGCAGTATTTT. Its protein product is CSGLSGGARTDTQYF.

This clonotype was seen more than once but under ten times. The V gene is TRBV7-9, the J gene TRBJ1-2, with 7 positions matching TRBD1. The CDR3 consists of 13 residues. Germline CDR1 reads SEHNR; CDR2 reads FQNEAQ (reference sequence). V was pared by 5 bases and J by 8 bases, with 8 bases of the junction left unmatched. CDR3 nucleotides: TGTGCCAGCAGCATAGGGGGACAGCGAGGCTACACCTTC. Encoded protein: CASSIGGQRGYTF. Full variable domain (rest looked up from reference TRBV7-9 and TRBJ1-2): DTGVSQNPRHKITKRGQNVTFRCDPISEHNRLYWYRQTLGQGPEFLTYFQNEAQLEKSRLLSDRFSAERPKGSFSTLEIQRTEQGDSAMYLCASSIGGQRGYTFGSGTRLTVV.

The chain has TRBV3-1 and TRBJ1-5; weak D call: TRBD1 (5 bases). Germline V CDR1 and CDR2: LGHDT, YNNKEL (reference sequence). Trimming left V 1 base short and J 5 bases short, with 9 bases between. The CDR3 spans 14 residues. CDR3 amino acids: CASSQGGVHQPQHF. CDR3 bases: TGTGCCAGCAGCCAAGGAGGGGTGCATCAGCCCCAGCATTTT.

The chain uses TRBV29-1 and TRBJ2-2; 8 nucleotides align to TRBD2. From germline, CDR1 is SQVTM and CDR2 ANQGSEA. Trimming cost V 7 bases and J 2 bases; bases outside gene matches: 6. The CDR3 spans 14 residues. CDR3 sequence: CSAGGGRNTGELFF. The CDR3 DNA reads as TGCAGCGCCGGGGGGGGGCGAAACACCGGGGAGCTGTTTTTT.